These 16 T cell receptor beta chains were all obtained from the same sample, sequenced in a study of CD8+ T cells in alopecia areata. It was cDNA, reverse transcribed from extracted RNA, that served as the sequencing template. TCRdb's copy holds only in-frame clones and misses some; the assay was immunoSEQ multiplex PCR. The sample consists of about 140,000 clones, 50% to 65% of them appearing once. Sequenced: CD4+ T cells sorted from blood. The receptors come from a human donor in good health.

The J gene is TRBJ1-2, the V gene TRBV5-1; the match to TRBD1 covers 7 bases. Germline values: CDR1 SGHRS, CDR2 YFSETQ. Trimming cost V 3 bases and J 8 bases; bases outside gene matches: 4. This CDR3 has 12 residues. This chain's CDR3 is CASSSDRSGYTF. The CDR3 DNA reads TGCGCCAGCAGCTCGGACAGGAGCGGCTACACCTTC.

As concerns this clone: The sample holds other DNA sequences that translate to the same CDR3. The chain employs TRBV30 and TRBJ1-4; D gene unclear. CDR3 size: 12 residues. V lost 0 bases and J lost 8, with 7 bases in between. Germline CDR1 GTSNPN, CDR2 SVGIG (reference sequence). This chain's CDR3 is CAWSVRVEKLFF. The CDR3 DNA reads as TGTGCCTGGAGTGTACGGGTGGAAAAACTGTTTTTT.

This clone was seen more than once but under ten times. The chain recombines TRBV30 with TRBJ1-5; D not certain. The germline CDR1 and CDR2 sequences are GTSNPN and SVGIG (reference sequence). The V end was cut by 0 bases, the J end by 5 bases, with 8 bases between. CDR3 length: 13 residues. CDR3 nucleotides: TGTGCCTGGAGTGTAACGCGGGATCAGCCCCAGCATTTT. Protein sequence: CAWSVTRDQPQHF.

This chain joins TRBV29-1 and TRBJ2-3; no reliable D call. Trimming stripped 5 bases from V and 3 bases from J, with 12 bases between. Germline CDR1 and CDR2: SQVTM and ANQGSEA. The CDR3 runs 13 residues. CDR3 in DNA: TGCAGCGTTTCGGGCAGGTTAACAGATACGCAGTATTTT. Its translation is CSVSGRLTDTQYF.

For the CDR3, the DNA is TGCAGCGTGGGGAGGGCTCAAGGAAACAATGAGCAGTTCTTC. This encodes CSVGRAQGNNEQFF. The chain recombines TRBV29-1 with TRBJ2-1, with 7 bases lining up with TRBD2. Germline V lookup: CDR1 SQVTM, CDR2 ANQGSEA. CDR3 length equals 14 residues. Trimming removed 6 bases from V and 5 bases from J; junction bases left unmatched: 10.

This clone showed up just a few times. This chain joins TRBV7-2 and TRBJ2-1, with 7 positions matching TRBD1. Germline lookup yields CDR1 SGHTA and CDR2 FQGNSA. The length of the CDR3 is 14 residues. The ends lost 5 bases at V and 4 bases at J; junction bases unmatched: 5. The CDR3 nucleotides are TGTGCCAGCAGCCCGGGGACAGAGTACAATGAGCAGTTCTTC. Its translation: CASSPGTEYNEQFF.

CDR3 protein: CASSTRLAGGLYNEQFF. DNA of the CDR3: TGTGCCAGCAGCACTCGACTAGCGGGAGGGCTGTACAATGAGCAGTTCTTC. This chain connects TRBV7-3 to TRBJ2-1; 14 nucleotides match TRBD2. The CDR3 runs to 17 residues. V trimming: 5 bases; J trimming: 4 bases; junction bases outside the gene matches: 7. Germline V gene lookup returns CDR1 SGHTA and CDR2 FQGTGA.

The CDR3 region is CASRSTGVIDTQYF. The CDR3 nucleotides are TGTGCCAGCAGGTCGACAGGGGTGATAGATACGCAGTATTTT. This chain uses TRBV28 with TRBJ2-3; TRBD1 agrees at 8 bases. Germline V gives CDR1 MDHEN, CDR2 SYDVKM. V was clipped by 6 bases and J by 5 bases; unmatched bases: 7. This CDR3 has 14 amino acids.

This sequence joins TRBV4-1 and TRBJ2-4, with 14 bases identical to TRBD2. Per the germline V gene, CDR1 is MGHRA and CDR2 is YSYEKL. This CDR3 contains 21 residues. J lost 1 base, V lost 1 base, and 12 bases had no gene match. CDR3 in DNA: TGCGCCAGCAGCCAAGTCCTTATAAGGGGACTAGCGGGAGTGGCCAAAAACATTCAGTACTTC. Translating it yields CASSQVLIRGLAGVAKNIQYF.

V is TRBV7-9 and J is TRBJ1-2; D unresolved. Trimming stripped 3 bases from V and 0 bases from J, with 11 bases between. Germline V gives CDR1 SEHNR, CDR2 FQNEAQ (reference sequence). The CDR3 has 15 residues. Here the CDR3 reads CASSFDGSPNYGYTF. CDR3 coding DNA: TGTGCCAGCAGCTTTGATGGCAGCCCTAACTATGGCTACACCTTC. The full variable domain, in which reference TRBV7-9 and TRBJ1-2 provide the parts outside the CDR3, is DTGVSQNPRHKITKRGQNVTFRCDPISEHNRLYWYRQTLGQGPEFLTYFQNEAQLEKSRLLSDRFSAERPKGSFSTLEIQRTEQGDSAMYLCASSFDGSPNYGYTFGSGTRLTVV.

J is TRBJ2-1 and V is TRBV29-1, with a weak D call TRBD2 (6 bases). CDR3 length: 13 amino acids. The germline V gene encodes CDR1 SQVTM and CDR2 ANQGSEA. The V gene lost 6 bases and the J gene lost 9 bases, with 18 bases spanning the gap. The CDR3 nucleotides read TGCAGCGTAACCACTAGCTTGCGGCTTGAGCAGTTCTTC. This gives the protein CSVTTSLRLEQFF.

This rearrangement joins TRBV28 to TRBJ1-1; no firm D call. This CDR3 has 14 residues. The ends were cut back, 2 bases at V and 0 bases at J, with 7 bases in the middle. Germline V CDR1 and CDR2: MDHEN, SYDVKM. The CDR3 loop is CASSLVNLNTEAFF. For the CDR3, the DNA is TGTGCCAGCAGTTTAGTCAACCTGAACACTGAAGCTTTCTTT.

This chain uses TRBV7-2 with TRBJ2-5; TRBD2 is a possible D gene (6 bases). V was shortened by 5 bases and J by 7 bases, with 23 bases between the two germline ends. The V gene's germline CDR1 is SGHTA and CDR2 FQGNSA. The CDR3 is made up of 16 amino acids. CDR3: CASSLPGLTTSRTQYF. CDR3 sequence (DNA): TGTGCCAGCAGCCTACCGGGACTTACTACTAGCCGGACCCAGTACTTC.

This chain connects TRBV30 to TRBJ2-5, with a tentative D call TRBD2 (6 bases). This CDR3 region has 13 residues. Germline V gene lookup returns CDR1 GTSNPN and CDR2 SVGIG (reference sequence). The V gene lost 4 bases and the J gene lost 1 base, with 10 bases spanning the gap. This chain's CDR3 is CAWTSTSQETQYF. CDR3 coding DNA: TGTGCCTGGACCTCGACTAGCCAAGAGACCCAGTACTTC.

This clone was recorded a few times. The CDR3 reads CASSLDRDTEAFF. The CDR3 bases are TGTGCCAGCAGCTTGGACAGGGACACTGAAGCTTTCTTT. This chain uses TRBV5-5 with TRBJ1-1; D is perhaps TRBD1 (6 bases). Trimming cost V 0 bases and J 3 bases, with 6 bases left between them. CDR1 SGHKS and CDR2 YYEKEE come from the germline V gene (reference sequence). The CDR3 has 13 residues.

The chain recombines TRBV5-1 with TRBJ1-1; D ambiguous. The CDR3 consists of 16 residues. The germline V gene encodes CDR1 SGHRS and CDR2 YFSETQ. V shed 4 bases and J shed 0 bases, with 16 bases lying between them. The CDR3 reads CASSPGSVWVNTEAFF. In DNA form, the CDR3 reads TGCGCCAGCAGCCCGGGCTCCGTCTGGGTGAACACTGAAGCTTTCTTT.